This T cell receptor (beta chain) was sequenced for a study of shared clonotypes between healthy human individuals. Germline values: CDR1 MNHEY, CDR2 SVGAGI. The CDR3 consists of 13 residues. The V gene end was trimmed by 6 bases and the J gene end by 6 bases; junction bases not matched to a gene: 5. Using immunoSEQ multiplex PCR, the repertoire was profiled, and TCRdb retains in-frame clones only, with some absent. The repertoire holds about 980,000 clones, with less than 85% as singletons. The chain is built from TRBV6-5 and TRBJ1-1, with 9 bases aligning to TRBD1. The source of this sequence is a man aged 18 to 30 in good health. Sequencing was performed on memory CD4+ T cells sorted from blood. Subset noted: CD45RA-negative fraction. For the CDR3, the DNA is TGTGCCAGCAGCCGGACAGGGGTCTCTGAAGCTTTCTTT. Its protein product is CASSRTGVSEAFF.